The source of this T cell receptor (beta chain) is a study of PD-1 blockade in mismatch repair-deficient tumors. The overall study: All were previously treated, progressing patients with approximately 12 mismatch repair-deficient cancer types. General study results and limits: After pembrolizumab, tumor-resident clones rose rapidly, then generally contracted before radiologic responses.

Sequencing used immunoSEQ multiplex PCR; TCRdb keeps in-frame clones, though not all of them. The sample shows about 38,000 clones, about 76% of them seen only once. All patients were mismatch repair deficient, assessed by either PCR or immunohistochemistry. This clone was detected only once. Antigen specificity is unknown. The CDR3 contains 15 residues. Germline loops: CDR1 SGHTA, CDR2 FQGNSA. Trimming removed 5 bases from V and 0 bases from J, with 12 bases in between. This chain links TRBV7-2 with TRBJ2-3, with D possibly TRBD2 on 5 matching bases. The clonotype comes from an adult with mismatch repair-deficient cancer. The input for sequencing was peripheral blood, taken 4 weeks after starting pembrolizumab. CDR3 nucleotide sequence: TGTGCCAGCAGCGCGTTAGGAGGCAGCACAGATACGCAGTATTTT. Its translation: CASSALGGSTDTQYF.